Following are 25 T cell receptor beta chains from one sample sequenced in a study of control samples from healthy donors and cancer patients. Profiled with immunoSEQ multiplex PCR; TCRdb holds only in-frame clones, not every one. The data hold around 160,000 clones, with over 85% observed a single time. Sequencing was performed on blood. The receptors stem from a man aged 18 to 29 in good health.

This chain uses TRBV4-1 with TRBJ2-5; D is undetermined. V was pared by 1 base and J by 3 bases, with 6 bases between. The germline CDR1 and CDR2 sequences are MGHRA and YSYEKL. CDR3 length: 13 residues. CDR3 coding DNA: TGCGCCAGCAGCCAAGTGGGCAAAGAGACCCAGTACTTC. It specifies CASSQVGKETQYF.

J is TRBJ2-7 and V is TRBV18; perhaps TRBD1 as D (6 bases). The germline V gene has CDR1 KGHSH and CDR2 LQKENI. Trimming pared 10 bases from V and 4 bases from J, leaving 11 bases between. The CDR3 contains 11 residues. In DNA, the CDR3 is TGTGCCACCAGGGGTGGGTACGAGCAGTACTTC. Protein product: CATRGGYEQYF.

The chain links TRBV5-1 to TRBJ2-3; 7 bases map to TRBD2. The CDR3 length is 15 residues. From germline, CDR1 is SGHRS and CDR2 YFSETQ. With V trimmed by 1 base and J by 4 bases, 6 bases remained unmatched. The CDR3 protein is CASSLLGRLADTQYF. CDR3 sequence (DNA): TGCGCCAGCAGCTTGCTCGGGAGGTTAGCAGATACGCAGTATTTT.

V usage is TRBV11-2 and J usage is TRBJ1-1; D unclear. The CDR3 consists of 13 residues. Germline V gene sequence: CDR1 SGHAT, CDR2 FQNNGV. The V end was cut by 5 bases, the J end by 1 base, with 8 bases between. The CDR3 is CASSRWGNTEAFF. CDR3 DNA: TGTGCCAGCAGCCGATGGGGGAACACTGAAGCTTTCTTT.

The J gene is TRBJ1-1, the V gene TRBV6-5, with TRBD1 matching 8 bases. This CDR3 has 14 amino acids. V dropped 2 bases and J dropped 1; count of bases not matched to a gene: 0. The germline V gene encodes CDR1 MNHEY and CDR2 SVGAGI. CDR3: CASSYGTGNTEAFF. The CDR3 bases are TGTGCCAGCAGTTACGGGACAGGGAACACTGAAGCTTTCTTT.

This chain uses TRBV29-1 with TRBJ1-4; D uncertain. Deletions cut 3 bases from V and 8 bases from J, with 16 bases between. The CDR3 totals 14 residues. The V gene's germline CDR1 is SQVTM and CDR2 ANQGSEA. In DNA form, the CDR3 reads TGCAGCGTTGAGACGGGAGGCCTGGGCGAAAAACTGTTTTTT. It codes for CSVETGGLGEKLFF.

Notes on this clone: One junction end disagrees with the germline gene, perhaps due to a read error. The V call is TRBV7-2, the J call TRBJ1-4; D gene uncertain. Germline values: CDR1 SGHTA, CDR2 FQGNSA. The CDR3 length is 15 residues. As DNA, the CDR3 is TGTGCCAGCAGCGTAGCGGTACAGACAAATGAAAAACTGTTTTTT. Translated, it gives CASSVAVQTNEKLFF.

The chain carries TRBV4-2 and TRBJ2-1; D gene uncertain. The CDR3 runs to 16 residues. Germline V CDR1 and CDR2: LGHNA, YNFKEQ. With 3 bases removed from V and 5 bases from J, the gap between germline ends came to 17 bases. The CDR3 bases are TGTGCCAGCAGCCAGTTTGCGACGAACGCAGACAATGAGCAGTTCTTC. As protein: CASSQFATNADNEQFF.

The CDR3 nucleotides are TGTGCCAGCACAAGACAAGTTACAGGGGGCAGTTCAGATACGCAGTATTTT. This codes for CASTRQVTGGSSDTQYF. This sequence joins TRBV13 and TRBJ2-3; 9 nucleotides match TRBD1. V lost 7 bases and J lost 4; bases outside the gene matches: 15. The germline V gene encodes CDR1 PRHDT and CDR2 FYEKMQ (reference sequence). The CDR3 covers 17 residues.

The chain joins TRBV3-1 (or the pseudogene TRBV3-2) to TRBJ1-1; a possible D gene is TRBD1 (5 bases). This CDR3 spans 14 amino acids. V lost 1 base to trimming and J lost 1 base, with 7 bases between them. In germline, CDR1 is LGHDT, CDR2 YNNKEL (reference sequence). As DNA, the CDR3 is TGTGCCAGCAGCCAAGTAGACAGGAACACTGAAGCTTTCTTT. Its translation is CASSQVDRNTEAFF.

The rearrangement links TRBV28 to TRBJ1-3; maybe TRBD1 (5 bases). From germline, CDR1 is MDHEN and CDR2 SYDVKM. The V and J ends lost 5 bases and 3 bases respectively, with 11 bases between them. The CDR3 is 14 amino acids. The CDR3 sequence is CASSGGVFGNTIYF. CDR3 DNA sequence: TGTGCCAGCAGTGGGGGGGTTTTTGGAAACACCATATATTTT.

This chain uses TRBV14 with TRBJ1-1; D not certain. Per the germline V gene, CDR1 is SGHDN and CDR2 is FVKESK. Trimming took 4 bases from V and 4 from J, leaving 10 bases between them. There are 13 residues in the CDR3. The CDR3 DNA is TGTGCCAGCAGCCGACCAGACCGCACTGAAGCTTTCTTT. It specifies CASSRPDRTEAFF.

This clone showed up just once. V usage is TRBV27 and J usage is TRBJ1-5; no clear D gene. V gave up 1 base and J gave up 4 bases, with 5 bases separating them. Germline CDR1 is MNHEY and CDR2 is SMNVEV (reference sequence). CDR3 length: 13 residues. The CDR3 sequence: CASSLFGNQPQHF. CDR3 sequence (DNA): TGTGCCAGCAGTTTATTCGGGAATCAGCCCCAGCATTTT.

The chain has TRBV5-5 and TRBJ1-1; weak D call: TRBD1 (5 bases). This CDR3 has 15 amino acids. Germline V gene sequence: CDR1 SGHKS, CDR2 YYEKEE (reference sequence). Trimming pared 1 base from V and 1 base from J, leaving 11 bases between. The CDR3 is CASSLYPGQNTEAFF. In DNA form, the CDR3 reads TGTGCCAGCAGCTTGTATCCAGGGCAGAACACTGAAGCTTTCTTT. The full variable domain, completed using reference TRBV5-5 and TRBJ1-1, is DAGVTQSPTHLIKTRGQQVTLRCSPISGHKSVSWYQQVLGQGPQFIFQYYEKEERGRGNFPDRFSARQFPNYSSELNVNALLLGDSALYLCASSLYPGQNTEAFFGQGTRLTVV.

This chain links TRBV3-1 (or the pseudogene TRBV3-2) with TRBJ1-2; D unresolved. Per the germline V gene, CDR1 is LGHDT and CDR2 is YNNKEL (reference sequence). Trimming removed 3 bases from V and 6 bases from J, with 11 bases in between. CDR3 size: 13 residues. CDR3 in amino acids: CASSQSSFDGYTF. The CDR3 DNA sequence: TGTGCCAGCAGCCAGAGTAGTTTCGATGGCTACACCTTC.

The DNA for the CDR3 is TGCGCCTGCGACAGCGCCTCGCGGTTCACTGAAGCTTTCTTT. It codes for CACDSASRFTEAFF. This rearrangement joins TRBV10-1 to TRBJ1-1, with D perhaps matching TRBD1 (5 bases). V was pared by 11 bases and J by 4 bases, with 20 bases between. Germline CDR1 and CDR2: WNHNN and SYGVQD (reference sequence). The CDR3 is made up of 14 amino acids.

The chain is built from TRBV5-4 and TRBJ2-1, with 14 bases that match TRBD2. The ends lost 3 bases at V and 7 bases at J; junction bases unmatched: 3. The CDR3 is 15 amino acids. Per germline, CDR1 SGHNT and CDR2 YYREEE (reference sequence). The CDR3 spells CASSWGLAGVNEQFF. In DNA form, the CDR3 reads TGTGCCAGCAGCTGGGGACTAGCGGGAGTAAATGAGCAGTTCTTC.

This clone was seen a few times. The genes are TRBV28 and TRBJ1-1, with a weak D call TRBD1 (6 bases). CDR3 size: 13 residues. Trimming took 7 bases from V and 0 from J, leaving 9 bases between them. Germline CDR1 is MDHEN and CDR2 is SYDVKM. The CDR3 DNA follows: TGTGCCAGCATGACAGGCATGAACACTGAAGCTTTCTTT. Residues: CASMTGMNTEAFF.

The chain couples TRBV11-1 to TRBJ2-7; tentative D call: TRBD2 (5 bases). V lost 3 bases to trimming and J lost 6 bases, with 15 bases between them. Germline V lookup: CDR1 SGHAT, CDR2 FQDESV (reference sequence). CDR3 length equals 14 residues. The CDR3 protein is CASSFAVEGSEQYF. CDR3 nucleotide sequence: TGTGCCAGCAGCTTCGCCGTTGAGGGTTCCGAGCAGTACTTC.

The chain carries TRBV19 and TRBJ1-1; weak D call: TRBD1 (5 bases). The germline V and J ends were trimmed by 2 bases and 5 bases, with 21 bases remaining between them. The CDR3 runs to 17 residues. CDR1 and CDR2 (germline): LNHDA, SQIVND (reference sequence). CDR3 bases: TGTGCCAGTAGTATAACTAGGTCAGGGTTCTGGAGGACTGAAGCTTTCTTT. Its protein is CASSITRSGFWRTEAFF.

The CDR3 DNA is TGTGCCAGCAGCCAAGGGACCTCTGGGTGGGCTTTCTTT. Translating gives CASSQGTSGWAFF. This chain links TRBV5-6 with TRBJ1-1; TRBD1 is a possible D gene (5 bases). Germline V gene sequence: CDR1 SGHDT, CDR2 YYEEEE. Trimming cost V 4 bases and J 11 bases, with 18 bases left between them. The CDR3 is 13 residues long.

This clone is a singleton in its sample. The J gene is TRBJ1-2, the V gene TRBV7-2; no firm D call. V was pared by 1 base and J by 3 bases, with 6 bases between. Germline CDR1 and CDR2: SGHTA and FQGNSA. The CDR3 spans 13 residues. Here the CDR3 reads CASSLGTDYGYTF. The CDR3 DNA reads TGTGCCAGCAGCTTAGGGACGGACTATGGCTACACCTTC.

This clone was counted a few times. The chain combines TRBV4-3 with TRBJ2-1; D is ambiguous. Per germline, CDR1 LGHNA and CDR2 YSLEER. V was shortened by 1 base and J by 0 bases, with 10 bases between the two germline ends. CDR3 length: 16 amino acids. The CDR3 loop is CASSQAPLFSYNEQFF. CDR3 DNA: TGCGCCAGCAGCCAAGCACCTTTATTCTCCTACAATGAGCAGTTCTTC.

This sequence joins TRBV30 and TRBJ1-3, with D unclear. The CDR3 has 11 amino acids. Germline lookup yields CDR1 GTSNPN and CDR2 SVGIG (reference sequence). V lost 4 bases and J lost 1, with 2 bases in between. The CDR3 DNA is TGTGCCTGGACATCTGGAAACACCATATATTTT. Amino acid sequence: CAWTSGNTIYF.

The chain has TRBV7-6 and TRBJ2-2; tentatively, D is TRBD2 (6 bases). From germline, CDR1 is SGHVS and CDR2 FNYEAQ. The V gene lost 1 base and the J gene lost 4 bases, with 10 bases spanning the gap. The CDR3 sequence is 15 residues long. The chain's CDR3 is CASSLDGRSTGELFF. The CDR3 nucleotides read TGTGCCAGCAGCTTAGACGGGAGAAGCACCGGGGAGCTGTTTTTT.